The 16 T cell receptor beta chains below all came from one sample that was sequenced in a study of T cells after posttransplantation cyclophosphamide (dated by TCRdb to about 2016). Library method: the immunoSEQ multiplex PCR assay. TCRdb provides this immuneACCESS table in a form limited to in-frame rearrangements. Some clones are lacking; in checked studies, under half of them reflect an unresolved V gene, and why the rest are absent is not known. For this sample there are about 43,000 clones; around 90% appear just once. Around 2.3% of the sample comes from the top ten. The treatment or condition label on this specimen signifies: high-dose cyclophosphamide on days +3 and +4 as single-agent GVHD prophylaxis. PTCy patients received busulfan and fludarabine conditioning, a related or unrelated marrow graft, and cyclophosphamide on days +3 and +4. This material consisted of PBMCs, taken around 58 days after allogeneic stem cell transplant with posttransplant cyclophosphamide. These receptors came from a male patient aged 60 to 75 who received an allogeneic stem cell transplant from a related donor and was CMV-positive. Some T cells seen after a transplant may have their origin in the graft donor.

V and J are TRBV18 and TRBJ2-1; possibly TRBD2 for D (7 bases). This CDR3 spans 14 amino acids. The germline V gene has CDR1 KGHSH and CDR2 LQKENI. V lost 1 base and J 9 bases, leaving 13 bases between the germline ends. The CDR3 DNA reads TGTGCCAGCTCACCACTGGGGGGGCATGGTGAGCAGTTCTTC. Residues: CASSPLGGHGEQFF.

This clone was seen just once. The chain employs TRBV18 and TRBJ2-2, with D possibly being TRBD1 (6 bases). This CDR3 region has 15 residues. V gave up 1 base and J gave up 3 bases, with 9 bases separating them. Germline assignment: CDR1 KGHSH and CDR2 LQKENI. CDR3: CASSPQQGDTGELFF. In DNA form, the CDR3 reads TGTGCCAGCTCACCACAACAGGGTGACACCGGGGAGCTGTTTTTT.

The rearrangement links TRBV11-3 to TRBJ1-2; TRBD1 matches 10 bases. Germline CDR1 reads SGHNT; CDR2 reads YENEEA. The CDR3 sequence is 12 residues long. With V trimmed by 4 bases and J by 8 bases, 1 base remained unmatched. Written as DNA, the CDR3 is TGTGCCAGCAGCTGGACAGGGGGAGGCTACACCTTC. Its protein product is CASSWTGGGYTF.

The chain links TRBV28 to TRBJ1-2, with 8 bases matching TRBD1. The CDR3 is made up of 14 amino acids. Per the germline V gene, CDR1 is MDHEN and CDR2 is SYDVKM. The J segment lost 2 bases and the V segment lost 8 bases, leaving 7 bases of the junction unmatched. The CDR3 nucleotides are TGTGCCAGCCTCTCAGGGGGCAGAAACTATGGCTACACCTTC. This encodes CASLSGGRNYGYTF.

There are a few counts of this clone. The rearrangement links TRBV4-1 to TRBJ1-5; D ambiguous. V was clipped by 4 bases and J by 1 base, with 11 bases between them. The CDR3 length is 15 residues. The germline V gene encodes CDR1 MGHRA and CDR2 YSYEKL. CDR3 coding DNA: TGCGCCAGCAGCCGGGCTGACGTGAGCAATCAGCCCCAGCATTTT. It codes for CASSRADVSNQPQHF.

The chain uses TRBV5-1 and TRBJ1-4; D is uncertain. The CDR3 length is 15 residues. CDR1 is SGHRS and CDR2 is YFSETQ in the germline V gene. V was pared by 0 bases and J by 8 bases, with 14 bases between. The CDR3 DNA reads as TGCGCCAGCAGCTTGGAAGGAGGGTCTGGAGAAAAACTGTTTTTT. Amino acids: CASSLEGGSGEKLFF.

The rearrangement uses TRBV6-5 and TRBJ2-5, with 10 bases matching TRBD2. There are 16 residues in the CDR3. The V and J ends lost 4 bases and 5 bases, in that order; junction bases with no gene match: 10. Germline CDR1 is MNHEY and CDR2 is SVGAGI. In DNA, the CDR3 is TGTGCCAGCAGTTTACTTGGACTAGCGGTGGGGGAGACCCAGTACTTC. Protein product: CASSLLGLAVGETQYF.

This chain joins TRBV7-7 and TRBJ2-3, with D maybe TRBD2 (5 bases). This CDR3 spans 16 amino acids. CDR1 is SSHAT, CDR2 FNYEAQ, per germline (reference sequence). V dropped 4 bases and J dropped 5 bases, with 19 bases sitting between them. The CDR3 coding sequence is TGTGCCAGCAGCTCCCCCCCCAGAGGCGGGTTAGATACGCAGTATTTT. Translating gives CASSSPPRGGLDTQYF.

This clone appeared once. This rearrangement joins TRBV18 to TRBJ1-6, with D possibly matching TRBD1 (5 bases). This CDR3 spans 15 amino acids. Deletions cut 3 bases from V and 8 bases from J, with 14 bases between. Germline CDR1 KGHSH, CDR2 LQKENI. CDR3 in amino acids: CASSPRRGLDSPLHF. CDR3 coding DNA: TGTGCCAGCTCACCGCGGAGGGGTTTGGATTCACCCCTCCACTTT.

J is TRBJ1-3 and V is TRBV18, with D perhaps matching TRBD1 (6 bases). Trimming took 5 bases from V and 3 from J, leaving 11 bases between them. Germline lookup yields CDR1 KGHSH and CDR2 LQKENI. This CDR3 is 14 amino acids long. DNA for the CDR3: TGTGCCAGCTCAACCCAGGGGAGTGGAAACACCATATATTTT. The encoded protein is CASSTQGSGNTIYF.

This chain connects TRBV29-1 to TRBJ1-1, with 7 nucleotides matching TRBD1. The V segment lost 4 bases and the J segment 1 base; nucleotides outside the gene matches: 3. Germline V gene data show CDR1 as SQVTM and CDR2 as ANQGSEA. The CDR3 consists of 13 residues. The chain's CDR3 is CSVGDRSNTEAFF. In DNA form, the CDR3 reads TGCAGCGTTGGGGACAGATCGAACACTGAAGCTTTCTTT. The whole variable domain, filled in from reference TRBV29-1 and TRBJ1-1, reads SAVISQKPSRDICQRGTSLTIQCQVDSQVTMMFWYRQQPGQSLTLIATANQGSEATYESGFVIDKFPISRPNLTFSTLTVSNMSPEDSSIYLCSVGDRSNTEAFFGQGTRLTVV.

The chain employs TRBV7-6 and TRBJ2-2; 9 bases align to TRBD1. The CDR3 length is 16 residues. The germline gives CDR1 SGHVS, CDR2 FNYEAQ. With V trimmed by 5 bases and J by 2 bases, 6 bases remained unmatched. In nucleotides, the CDR3 is TGTGCCAGCAGCCAGTGGGGACAGGGTAACACCGGGGAGCTGTTTTTT. Translation gives CASSQWGQGNTGELFF.

The chain uses TRBV5-1 and TRBJ2-7; the match to TRBD1 covers 7 bases. Germline CDR1 reads SGHRS; CDR2 reads YFSETQ. There are 15 residues in the CDR3. The V gene end was trimmed by 5 bases and the J gene end by 2 bases; junction bases not matched to a gene: 10. The CDR3 sequence is CASSDVRTGTYEQYF. The CDR3 DNA reads TGCGCCAGCAGTGACGTGCGGACAGGTACCTACGAGCAGTACTTC.

The chain employs TRBV5-4 and TRBJ1-2; 9 positions match TRBD1. Losses at the gene ends were 4 bases for V and 3 bases for J; bases not matched to a gene: 4. Per germline, CDR1 SGHNT and CDR2 YYREEE (reference sequence). This CDR3 comprises 14 residues. Written as DNA, the CDR3 is TGTGCCAGCAGCCCACGGACAGGGGACTATGGCTACACCTTC. Translated: CASSPRTGDYGYTF.

The V and J genes are TRBV5-3 and TRBJ1-2, with TRBD1 matching over 8 bases. TRBV5-3 belongs to the ORF category, with a function that is uncertain. V trimming: 4 bases; J trimming: 8 bases; junction bases outside the gene matches: 13. The CDR3 runs 15 residues. The CDR3: CARSTLAGGAKGYTF. The CDR3, as DNA: TGTGCCAGAAGCACCCTCGCAGGGGGCGCGAAGGGCTACACCTTC.

This chain joins TRBV15 and TRBJ1-5, with 7 bases aligning to TRBD1. Germline V gene sequence: CDR1 LNHNV, CDR2 YYDKDF (reference sequence). The CDR3 is 18 amino acids. V lost 2 bases and J lost 0; bases outside the gene matches: 10. CDR3 loop: CATSRPGQVGYSNQPQHF. CDR3 nucleotides: TGTGCCACCAGCAGACCCGGACAGGTGGGGTATAGCAATCAGCCCCAGCATTTT.